This T cell receptor (beta chain) was sequenced in a study of PD-1 and CTLA-4 blockade in melanoma. Trimming cost V 1 base and J 4 bases, with 14 bases left between them. This CDR3 spans 15 amino acids. Germline V gene sequence: CDR1 SGHTA, CDR2 FQGNSA. Measured with immunoSEQ multiplex PCR; TCRdb has only the in-frame clones, and not every one. Of 23,000 or so clones listed, about nine tenths were seen once; the top ten hold 7.8%. V is TRBV7-2 and J is TRBJ2-7, with no clear D. Source: CD8+ T cells from peripheral blood, taken before anti-PD-1 treatment. This receptor was identified in a human donor with melanoma. The CDR3: CASSLGTPTIYEQYF. Written as DNA, the CDR3 is TGTGCCAGCAGCTTAGGAACCCCGACCATATACGAGCAGTACTTC.